Presented here are 22 T cell receptor beta chains from one specimen sequenced in a study of blood T cell repertoires in COVID-19. Profiled with immunoSEQ multiplex PCR; TCRdb holds only in-frame clones, not every one. The table shows about 150,000 clones, with roughly 89% occurring only once. Sequencing input: peripheral blood. All receptors derive from a woman aged 45-65 years with acute or convalescent COVID-19.

This clone was detected once. This chain joins TRBV28 and TRBJ2-7; D is possibly TRBD1 (5 bases). Looked up from germline, CDR1 is MDHEN and CDR2 is SYDVKM. The CDR3 has 15 residues. Trimming removed 6 bases from V and 0 bases from J, with 15 bases in between. The CDR3 sequence: CASSPAGPNSYEQYF. Here the CDR3 DNA reads TGTGCCAGCAGCCCAGCAGGGCCAAACTCCTACGAGCAGTACTTC.

This clone was observed once. The J gene is TRBJ2-1, the V gene TRBV7-6; D uncertain. This CDR3 region has 16 residues. The germline V gene has CDR1 SGHVS and CDR2 FNYEAQ. The V end was cut by 0 bases, the J end by 4 bases, with 13 bases between. The CDR3 coding sequence is TGTGCCAGCAGCTTAGCCGCGCCAAGCTTATACAATGAGCAGTTCTTC. It codes for CASSLAAPSLYNEQFF.

V gene TRBV5-1 combines with J gene TRBJ1-1; TRBD1 agrees at 8 bases. V was clipped by 3 bases and J by 2 bases; unmatched bases: 6. The length of the CDR3 is 15 residues. Germline assignment: CDR1 SGHRS and CDR2 YFSETQ. The CDR3 reads CASSSDRGYNTEAFF. Here the CDR3 DNA reads TGCGCCAGCAGCTCAGACAGGGGCTACAACACTGAAGCTTTCTTT.

This chain links TRBV19 with TRBJ2-1; 16 bases are a match to TRBD2. V was pared by 6 bases and J by 9 bases, with 2 bases of the junction left unmatched. This CDR3 comprises 14 residues. Per the germline V gene, CDR1 is LNHDA and CDR2 is SQIVND (reference sequence). CDR3 in DNA: TGTGCCAGTAGGGGACTAGCGGGAGGGGGTGAGCAGTTCTTC. Translation: CASRGLAGGGEQFF. The entire variable domain, with the rest obtained from reference TRBV19 and TRBJ2-1, is as follows: DGGITQSPKYLFRKEGQNVTLSCEQNLNHDAMYWYRQDPGQGLRLIYYSQIVNDFQKGDIAEGYSVSREKKESFPLTVTSAQKNPTAFYLCASRGLAGGGEQFFGPGTRLTVL.

In its sample, this clone was seen a few times. The rearrangement joins TRBV6-4 to TRBJ1-1; D not resolved. Germline V gene lookup returns CDR1 MRHNA and CDR2 SNTAGT. The length of the CDR3 is 13 residues. Between the trimmed V and J ends, which lost 4 bases and 3 bases, there was a span of 9 bases. The CDR3 loop is CASSAYSYTEAFF. The CDR3 nucleotides read TGTGCCAGCAGTGCCTACAGCTACACTGAAGCTTTCTTT.

V is TRBV27 and J is TRBJ1-5; TRBD1 aligns across 7 bases. CDR1 is MNHEY, CDR2 SMNVEV, per germline (reference sequence). The CDR3 is 17 amino acids. V gave up 5 bases and J gave up 3 bases; unmatched junction bases: 13. This CDR3 is CASSPPRGRVSNQPQHF. CDR3 DNA: TGTGCCAGCAGTCCCCCGAGGGGGCGAGTTTCCAATCAGCCCCAGCATTTT.

V is TRBV28 and J is TRBJ1-3, with TRBD1 matching over 8 bases. The CDR3 is 22 amino acids. With V trimmed by 5 bases and J by 0 bases, 24 bases remained unmatched. CDR1 MDHEN and CDR2 SYDVKM come from the germline V gene. The CDR3 is CASSPVEISGQVFPYSGNTIYF. CDR3 DNA: TGTGCCAGCAGTCCTGTCGAAATATCGGGACAGGTTTTCCCCTACTCTGGAAACACCATATATTTT.

The rearrangement uses TRBV19 and TRBJ2-7; 7 bases agree with TRBD2. Germline V gene data show CDR1 as LNHDA and CDR2 as SQIVND (reference sequence). CDR3 length: 14 residues. The J segment lost 5 bases and the V segment lost 7 bases, leaving 11 bases of the junction unmatched. The CDR3 nucleotides are TGTGCCAGTACCCCTGGGAGGGGAGTTGACGAGCAGTACTTC. Amino acids: CASTPGRGVDEQYF.

The CDR3 sequence: CASSLGGQGRDDYTF. Here the CDR3 DNA reads TGCGCCAGCAGCTTGGGGGGACAGGGGAGAGATGACTACACCTTC. The V and J genes are TRBV5-1 and TRBJ1-2, with 10 nucleotides matching TRBD1. The ends lost 0 bases at V and 10 bases at J; junction bases unmatched: 9. This CDR3 is built from 15 residues. Germline V gene lookup returns CDR1 SGHRS and CDR2 YFSETQ.

The chain uses TRBV6-5 and TRBJ1-1, with a tentative D call TRBD1 (5 bases). The germline V gene encodes CDR1 MNHEY and CDR2 SVGAGI. This CDR3 comprises 14 residues. Trimming pared 4 bases from V and 1 base from J, leaving 10 bases between. The CDR3 protein is CASSFRGPNTEAFF. As DNA, the CDR3 is TGTGCCAGCAGTTTTAGGGGCCCGAACACTGAAGCTTTCTTT.

The chain has TRBV6-5 and TRBJ1-5; 10 bases align to TRBD1. With V trimmed by 6 bases and J by 6 bases, 8 bases remained unmatched. Germline V lookup: CDR1 MNHEY, CDR2 SVGAGI. The CDR3 sequence is 15 residues long. CDR3: CASRRTGGDSQPQHF. The DNA of the CDR3 is TGTGCCAGCAGACGGACAGGGGGGGATAGTCAGCCCCAGCATTTT.

J is TRBJ2-7 and V is TRBV13, with 7 bases that match TRBD1. Germline CDR1 is PRHDT and CDR2 is FYEKMQ (reference sequence). V lost 4 bases, J lost 0 bases, and 6 bases stayed unmatched. This CDR3 region has 15 residues. The CDR3 bases are TGTGCCAGCAGCTCCCGGGGACAGAGCTCCTACGAGCAGTACTTC. It yields the protein CASSSRGQSSYEQYF.

The chain carries TRBV7-2 and TRBJ1-2; 7 bases agree with TRBD1. With 5 bases clipped from V and 4 bases from J, the junction kept 7 bases outside the gene matches. Germline values: CDR1 SGHTA, CDR2 FQGNSA. This CDR3 has 14 residues. The CDR3 DNA reads TGTGCCAGCAGCCATGGGTACAGGGGCTATGGCTACACCTTC. This encodes CASSHGYRGYGYTF.

V usage is TRBV6-5 and J usage is TRBJ1-1; no clear D. The CDR3 is made up of 12 amino acids. The germline V gene has CDR1 MNHEY and CDR2 SVGAGI. The V gene lost 6 bases and the J gene lost 4 bases, with 9 bases spanning the gap. CDR3 nucleotides: TGTGCCAGCAGCACATCAGGCACTGAAGCTTTCTTT. Its protein is CASSTSGTEAFF.

The genes are TRBV7-3 and TRBJ1-2; D possibly corresponds to TRBD1 (5 bases). V shed 5 bases and J shed 2 bases, with 12 bases lying between them. There are 14 residues in the CDR3. In germline, CDR1 is SGHTA, CDR2 FQGTGA. CDR3 in amino acids: CASSPARGNYGYTF. The DNA of the CDR3 is TGTGCCAGCAGCCCTGCTCGGGGGAACTATGGCTACACCTTC. Filled out from reference TRBV7-3 and TRBJ1-2, the complete variable domain reads GAGVSQTPSNKVTEKGKYVELRCDPISGHTALYWYRQSLGQGPEFLIYFQGTGAADDSGLPNDRFFAVRPEGSVSTLKIQRTERGDSAVYLCASSPARGNYGYTFGSGTRLTVV.

V and J are TRBV19 and TRBJ1-6; D is perhaps TRBD1 (6 bases). The CDR3 contains 16 residues. V lost 4 bases and J lost 2, with 12 bases in between. The V gene's germline CDR1 is LNHDA and CDR2 SQIVND (reference sequence). The CDR3 loop is CASSNTGTAYNSPLHF. CDR3 bases: TGTGCCAGTAGTAATACAGGGACCGCCTATAATTCACCCCTCCACTTT.

The genes are TRBV2 and TRBJ1-1; D gene unclear. Germline V gives CDR1 SNHLY, CDR2 FYNNEI. The CDR3 loop spans 16 amino acids. V dropped 7 bases and J dropped 0 bases, with 18 bases sitting between them. This chain's CDR3 is CASTTRGVPMNTEAFF. CDR3 DNA sequence: TGTGCCAGCACTACAAGAGGTGTACCCATGAACACTGAAGCTTTCTTT.

J is TRBJ2-3 and V is TRBV7-6; unclear D gene. V dropped 4 bases and J dropped 2 bases, with 7 bases sitting between them. This CDR3 has 13 residues. Germline CDR1 SGHVS, CDR2 FNYEAQ. CDR3 sequence reads: CASSSLPTDTQYF. The CDR3 DNA reads as TGTGCCAGCAGCTCACTCCCCACAGATACGCAGTATTTT.

The rearrangement links TRBV27 to TRBJ1-2, with D perhaps TRBD1 (5 bases). V was clipped by 6 bases and J by 7 bases, with 15 bases between them. This CDR3 has 13 amino acids. The germline gives CDR1 MNHEY, CDR2 SMNVEV (reference sequence). CDR3 amino acids: CASRSGGTSGYTF. In DNA, the CDR3 is TGTGCCAGCAGATCGGGGGGGACGTCTGGCTACACCTTC.

J is TRBJ2-7 and V is TRBV12-5; 8 bases line up with TRBD1. The V segment lost 3 bases and the J segment 6 bases; nucleotides outside the gene matches: 10. The CDR3 length is 15 residues. From germline, CDR1 is LGHNT and CDR2 FRNRAP. As DNA, the CDR3 is TGTGCTAGTGGTTTTCGGACAGGGTCACCTTCCGAGCAGTACTTC. It yields the protein CASGFRTGSPSEQYF.

In DNA, the CDR3 is TGTGCCAGCAGCTTAAGTCAGGTTCCTATCTACGAGCAGTACTTC. This codes for CASSLSQVPIYEQYF. This chain connects TRBV7-7 to TRBJ2-7, with unresolved D. Germline V gene lookup returns CDR1 SSHAT and CDR2 FNYEAQ (reference sequence). The CDR3 spans 15 residues. V was clipped by 2 bases and J by 3 bases, with 14 bases between them.

The rearrangement joins TRBV18 to TRBJ2-5, with TRBD1 matching over 7 bases. Trimming cost V 3 bases and J 2 bases; bases outside gene matches: 6. Looked up from germline, CDR1 is KGHSH and CDR2 is LQKENI. The CDR3 sequence is 15 residues long. The CDR3 DNA is TGTGCCAGCTCACCGAGTCCGGACAGGCAAGAGACCCAGTACTTC. The encoded protein is CASSPSPDRQETQYF.